Listed here are 28 T cell receptor beta chains from one sample, sequenced in a study of blood T cell repertoires in COVID-19. The method was immunoSEQ multiplex PCR; TCRdb's version includes in-frame clones alone and lacks a portion of them. Among 20,000 to 30,000 clones listed, around 88% were seen once. The sequenced material came from peripheral blood. These receptors all come from a man aged 65-85 years with acute or convalescent COVID-19.

The chain uses TRBV7-2 and TRBJ2-3; a possible D gene is TRBD2 (6 bases). CDR3 length equals 15 residues. Germline CDR1 SGHTA, CDR2 FQGNSA. Trimming took 1 base from V and 0 from J, leaving 8 bases between them. CDR3 nucleotides: TGTGCCAGCAGCTTAGACGGGGGTAGCACAGATACGCAGTATTTT. As protein: CASSLDGGSTDTQYF.

The chain joins TRBV6-2 or TRBV6-3 to TRBJ2-1, with D possibly being TRBD1 (10 bases). The V gene lost 2 bases and the J gene lost 3 bases, with 23 bases spanning the gap. This CDR3 is built from 19 residues. The germline CDR1 and CDR2 sequences are MNHEY and SVGEGT. CDR3 sequence: CASSYGTGVLAGNYNEQFF. The CDR3 nucleotides read TGTGCCAGCAGTTACGGGACAGGGGTGCTAGCGGGAAACTACAATGAGCAGTTCTTC.

The J gene is TRBJ2-2, the V gene TRBV19, with 9 nucleotides matching TRBD1. The V and J ends lost 1 base and 7 bases, in that order; junction bases with no gene match: 10. CDR1 and CDR2 (germline): LNHDA, SQIVND (reference sequence). The CDR3 extends over 17 amino acids. Here the CDR3 reads CASSIGAGTGTDGELFF. For the CDR3, the DNA is TGTGCCAGTAGTATAGGGGCCGGGACAGGGACGGACGGGGAGCTGTTTTTT.

This rearrangement joins TRBV10-3 to TRBJ1-5; D possibly corresponds to TRBD1 (5 bases). Trimming left V 5 bases short and J 3 bases short, with 14 bases between. CDR1 is ENHRY and CDR2 is SYGVKD in the germline V gene. The CDR3 sequence is 15 residues long. The DNA for the CDR3 is TGTGCCATCAGTCTGACCTTGGACACCAATCAGCCCCAGCATTTT. Translation: CAISLTLDTNQPQHF.

The chain uses TRBV12-5 and TRBJ2-3; 11 nucleotides align to TRBD2. Germline CDR1 and CDR2: LGHNT and FRNRAP. The junction had 6 bases not matched to a gene; V was cut back by 1 base and J by 0 bases. The CDR3 length is 18 residues. CDR3 sequence: CASGLALAGVISTDTQYF. CDR3 DNA sequence: TGTGCTAGTGGTTTGGCACTAGCGGGAGTCATTAGCACAGATACGCAGTATTTT.

The chain joins TRBV3-1 (or the pseudogene TRBV3-2) to TRBJ1-6; D gene uncertain. This CDR3 contains 15 residues. Trimming cost V 0 bases and J 10 bases, with 13 bases left between them. The V gene's germline CDR1 is LGHDT and CDR2 YNNKEL (reference sequence). The CDR3 DNA sequence: TGTGCCAGCAGCCAAGATCTGAACCTGAGATCACCCCTCCACTTT. It codes for CASSQDLNLRSPLHF.

This chain joins TRBV6-6 and TRBJ2-1, with a possible D match to TRBD1 (5 bases). Trimming pared 0 bases from V and 2 bases from J, leaving 8 bases between. The CDR3 length is 15 residues. The germline V gene has CDR1 MNHNY and CDR2 SVGAGI (reference sequence). The CDR3 is CASSYSSGTYNEQFF. The CDR3 DNA reads TGTGCCAGCAGTTACTCTTCAGGGACCTACAATGAGCAGTTCTTC.

The rearrangement joins TRBV3-1 (or the pseudogene TRBV3-2) to TRBJ2-7; D ambiguous. This CDR3 contains 15 residues. Germline lookup yields CDR1 LGHDT and CDR2 YNNKEL (reference sequence). V was pared by 3 bases and J by 5 bases, with 17 bases between. The CDR3 protein is CASSHDLESLHEQYF. CDR3 coding DNA: TGTGCCAGCAGCCATGACTTGGAGTCGCTCCACGAGCAGTACTTC.

The rearrangement joins TRBV10-3 to TRBJ1-3; D is unresolved. CDR3 size: 14 residues. The germline CDR1 and CDR2 sequences are ENHRY and SYGVKD. The V end was cut by 11 bases, the J end by 0 bases, with 14 bases between. CDR3 amino acids: CASYQADSGNTIYF. The CDR3 nucleotides are TGTGCCTCTTATCAGGCCGACTCTGGAAACACCATATATTTT.

This clone was observed a handful of times. V is TRBV7-9 and J is TRBJ1-2; a weak D match, TRBD1 (5 bases). The CDR3 contains 12 residues. CDR1 and CDR2 from the germline V gene are SEHNR and FQNEAQ (reference sequence). Deletions cut 5 bases from V and 4 bases from J, with 8 bases between. The CDR3 coding sequence is TGTGCCAGCAGCCTGACAGTCTATGGCTACACCTTC. Translating gives CASSLTVYGYTF.

The genes are TRBV24-1 and TRBJ2-4, with 7 bases fitting TRBD1. The CDR3 is 15 amino acids. Looked up from germline, CDR1 is KGHDR and CDR2 is SFDVKD. After removal of 2 bases from V and 6 bases from J, the junction contained 6 bases not matched to a gene. In DNA form, the CDR3 reads TGTGCCACCAGTGATTCCAGGGGGACGGGAAACATTCAGTACTTC. This translates into CATSDSRGTGNIQYF.

The rearrangement links TRBV15 to TRBJ2-7; D is possibly TRBD1 (5 bases). CDR1 is LNHNV, CDR2 YYDKDF, per germline (reference sequence). Trimming stripped 0 bases from V and 7 bases from J, with 13 bases between. The CDR3 covers 14 residues. The CDR3 here is CATSRDRGLAEQYF. CDR3 coding DNA: TGTGCCACCAGCAGAGATAGGGGATTGGCTGAGCAGTACTTC. The complete variable domain, with remaining parts taken from reference TRBV15 and TRBJ2-7, reads DAMVIQNPRYQVTQFGKPVTLSCSQTLNHNVMYWYQQKSSQAPKLLFHYYDKDFNNEADTPDNFQSRRPNTSFCFLDIRSPGLGDTAMYLCATSRDRGLAEQYFGPGTRLTVT.

This clone was picked up one time. This chain links TRBV6-6 with TRBJ1-2; D ambiguous. The CDR3 length is 12 residues. Trimming pared 5 bases from V and 2 bases from J, leaving 6 bases between. CDR1 and CDR2 (germline): MNHNY, SVGAGI (reference sequence). DNA for the CDR3: TGTGCCAGCAGTCCAGGAAACTATGGCTACACCTTC. Protein product: CASSPGNYGYTF.

The chain couples TRBV6-1 to TRBJ2-2; TRBD1 might be the D (5 bases). CDR1 and CDR2 from the germline V gene are MNHNS and SASEGT. CDR3 length: 17 residues. Trimming stripped 2 bases from V and 2 bases from J, with 15 bases between. The CDR3 DNA is TGTGCCAGCAGTGAACCGGGTGCGACAGCAAACACCGGGGAGCTGTTTTTT. Protein: CASSEPGATANTGELFF.

The chain has TRBV7-9 and TRBJ2-7; TRBD2 aligns across 14 bases. V shed 5 bases and J 4 bases; nucleotides not matched to a gene: 7. CDR1 SEHNR and CDR2 FQNEAQ come from the germline V gene (reference sequence). The length of the CDR3 is 16 residues. The CDR3 coding sequence is TGTGCCAGCAGCCCTCCGGGACTAGCGGGAGTTTACGAGCAGTACTTC. Translating gives CASSPPGLAGVYEQYF. Variable domain in full (rest from reference TRBV7-9 and TRBJ2-7): DTGVSQNPRHKITKRGQNVTFRCDPISEHNRLYWYRQTLGQGPEFLTYFQNEAQLEKSRLLSDRFSAERPKGSFSTLEIQRTEQGDSAMYLCASSPPGLAGVYEQYFGPGTRLTVT.

This chain links TRBV5-4 with TRBJ2-5, with TRBD2 matching 7 bases. Germline lookup yields CDR1 SGHNT and CDR2 YYREEE (reference sequence). The CDR3 covers 14 residues. The V and J ends lost 6 bases and 5 bases, in that order; junction bases with no gene match: 10. CDR3 coding DNA: TGTGCCAGCATCGATAAGGGAGGGAGTGAGACCCAGTACTTC. It translates to CASIDKGGSETQYF.

This sequence joins TRBV7-2 and TRBJ2-7, with a weak D call TRBD2 (6 bases). Germline CDR1 SGHTA, CDR2 FQGNSA. The V end was cut by 5 bases, the J end by 1 base, with 9 bases between. The CDR3 is made up of 13 amino acids. CDR3 bases: TGTGCCAGCAGCCGGGACTTTTCCTACGAGCAGTACTTC. Protein sequence: CASSRDFSYEQYF.

The chain recombines TRBV5-1 with TRBJ2-3; TRBD2 might be the D (5 bases). The V end was cut by 5 bases, the J end by 2 bases, with 6 bases between. The germline V gene encodes CDR1 SGHRS and CDR2 YFSETQ. This CDR3 has 12 amino acids. CDR3 coding DNA: TGCGCCAGCAGGAGGGACACAGATACGCAGTATTTT. Its translation is CASRRDTDTQYF.

The gene calls are TRBV6-2 or TRBV6-3 and TRBJ2-2, with D hard to call. The CDR3 spans 16 residues. Germline CDR1 is MNHEY and CDR2 is SVGEGT. Trimming removed 3 bases from V and 3 bases from J, with 14 bases in between. For the CDR3, the DNA is TGTGCCAGCAGTTATAGGTTAGCCGTACACACCGGGGAGCTGTTTTTT. It translates to CASSYRLAVHTGELFF.

This sequence joins TRBV4-1 and TRBJ2-7, with 8 nucleotides matching TRBD1. J gave up 5 bases and V 7 bases, and 10 bases lay outside the gene matches. The CDR3 contains 14 residues. Germline loops: CDR1 MGHRA, CDR2 YSYEKL. The CDR3 nucleotides are TGCGCCAGCACTAGAACACAGGGGGAGAACGAGCAGTACTTC. Its protein is CASTRTQGENEQYF.

The V and J genes are TRBV5-1 and TRBJ2-7, with 7 bases identical to TRBD1. The ends lost 6 bases at V and 4 bases at J; junction bases unmatched: 19. The CDR3 has 17 amino acids. Germline CDR1 and CDR2: SGHRS and YFSETQ. DNA for the CDR3: TGCGCCAGCAAGTTCCCTCCTCGTCAGGGGGATATGTACGAGCAGTACTTC. Its translation is CASKFPPRQGDMYEQYF.

The chain employs TRBV19 and TRBJ2-2; D perhaps matches TRBD2 (5 bases). The germline V gene has CDR1 LNHDA and CDR2 SQIVND (reference sequence). There are 13 residues in the CDR3. V was clipped by 10 bases and J by 5 bases, with 14 bases between them. CDR3 DNA sequence: TGTGCCACCCGGGATAGAGGTACCGGGGAGCTGTTTTTT. This sequence encodes CATRDRGTGELFF.

The chain recombines TRBV4-2 with TRBJ2-2; possible D gene TRBD2, 6 bases. CDR3 size: 13 residues. Trimming left V 4 bases short and J 6 bases short, with 9 bases between. Looked up from germline, CDR1 is LGHNA and CDR2 is YNFKEQ. The chain's CDR3 is CASSRGEAGELFF. CDR3 nucleotides: TGTGCCAGCAGCCGGGGGGAGGCCGGGGAGCTGTTTTTT.

The chain employs TRBV12-5 and TRBJ1-6; 7 nucleotides agree with TRBD1. Germline loops: CDR1 LGHNT, CDR2 FRNRAP. V gave up 5 bases and J gave up 8 bases; unmatched junction bases: 6. CDR3 length: 14 residues. The CDR3 loop is CASGLRDSYSPLHF. The DNA for the CDR3 is TGTGCTAGTGGTCTCAGGGACAGTTATTCACCCCTCCACTTT.

CDR3 DNA: TGTGCCAGCAGCCCTCCAGGGGACGCCTACAATGAGCAGTTCTTC. Its protein product is CASSPPGDAYNEQFF. The rearrangement links TRBV7-2 to TRBJ2-1; TRBD1 might be the D (6 bases). CDR1 SGHTA and CDR2 FQGNSA come from the germline V gene. The length of the CDR3 is 15 residues. The V end was cut by 5 bases, the J end by 2 bases, with 13 bases between. The variable domain in full, completed from reference TRBV7-2 and TRBJ2-1, reads GAGVSQSPSNKVTEKGKDVELRCDPISGHTALYWYRQSLGQGLEFLIYFQGNSAPDKSGLPSDRFSAERTGGSVSTLTIQRTQQEDSAVYLCASSPPGDAYNEQFFGPGTRLTVL.

This clone was counted once. The chain is built from TRBV28 and TRBJ2-4, with 7 nucleotides matching TRBD2. The CDR3 covers 15 residues. CDR1 is MDHEN, CDR2 SYDVKM, per germline. Germline trimming cut 3 bases from V and 1 base from J; bases unmatched to any gene: 3. This CDR3 reads CASSFRTRAKNIQYF. The CDR3 region has the DNA TGTGCCAGCAGTTTTCGGACTAGGGCCAAAAACATTCAGTACTTC. Complete variable domain (other parts from reference TRBV28 and TRBJ2-4): DVKVTQSSRYLVKRTGEKVFLECVQDMDHENMFWYRQDPGLGLRLIYFSYDVKMKEKGDIPEGYSVSREKKERFSLILESASTNQTSMYLCASSFRTRAKNIQYFGAGTRLSVL.

This rearrangement joins TRBV29-1 to TRBJ1-1; weak D call: TRBD1 (6 bases). Germline CDR1 SQVTM, CDR2 ANQGSEA. V was trimmed by 7 bases and J by 5 bases, leaving 17 bases between them. CDR3 length: 13 amino acids. Here the CDR3 DNA reads TGCAGCGCCGACTCGGGGGGCTGGACTGAAGCTTTCTTT. Translation: CSADSGGWTEAFF.

This rearrangement joins TRBV13 to TRBJ1-6, with 10 bases matching TRBD1. Looked up from germline, CDR1 is PRHDT and CDR2 is FYEKMQ (reference sequence). The V and J ends lost 6 bases and 7 bases, in that order; junction bases with no gene match: 6. This CDR3 region has 15 residues. The CDR3 DNA reads TGTGCCAGCAGACGAGACAGGGGGCGAAATTCACCCCTCCACTTT. Amino acid sequence: CASRRDRGRNSPLHF.